What follows are 6 T cell receptor beta chains derived from one specimen sequenced in a study of blood T cell repertoires in COVID-19. Here immunoSEQ multiplex PCR was the method, and the copy in TCRdb shows in-frame clones only, minus some. The table shows about 160,000 clones, with 75% to 90% occurring only once. Sequenced: peripheral blood. The receptors were gathered from a man aged 18 to 29 with COVID-19, enrolled during active disease.

The V and J genes are TRBV10-3 and TRBJ2-2; D gene ambiguous. CDR3 length: 13 amino acids. Trimming pared 7 bases from V and 7 bases from J, leaving 13 bases between. CDR1 and CDR2 (germline): ENHRY, SYGVKD. CDR3 loop: CAINLASGGELFF. Written as DNA, the CDR3 is TGTGCCATCAACTTAGCCTCGGGCGGGGAGCTGTTTTTT.

The chain has TRBV9 and TRBJ2-3; 8 bases align to TRBD2. The V gene end was trimmed by 0 bases and the J gene end by 4 bases; junction bases not matched to a gene: 4. The germline gives CDR1 SGDLS, CDR2 YYNGEE. The CDR3 is 15 residues long. The DNA for the CDR3 is TGTGCCAGCAGCGTAGTCAGCGGGAGCGCAGATACGCAGTATTTT. This sequence encodes CASSVVSGSADTQYF.

This clone was seen a single time. The chain links TRBV11-2 to TRBJ2-7; 10 nucleotides line up with TRBD2. Germline-derived CDR1 and CDR2 are SGHAT and FQNNGV. Losses at the gene ends were 5 bases for V and 2 bases for J; bases not matched to a gene: 6. The CDR3 spans 15 residues. The CDR3 nucleotides are TGTGCCAGCAGCGGGGGACTAGCGTCCCCCTACGAGCAGTACTTC. Its translation: CASSGGLASPYEQYF.

The chain links TRBV6-6 to TRBJ2-7, with TRBD1 matching over 7 bases. Trimming cost V 4 bases and J 5 bases; bases outside gene matches: 11. CDR1 is MNHNY, CDR2 SVGAGI, per germline (reference sequence). The CDR3 is 15 amino acids. The CDR3 coding sequence is TGTGCCAGCAGTTCCACAGGGGATGCTAGAGACGAGCAGTACTTC. Translated: CASSSTGDARDEQYF.

This chain joins TRBV3-1 (or the pseudogene TRBV3-2) and TRBJ1-2; D is unclear. The V and J ends lost 2 bases and 1 base respectively, with 8 bases between them. The germline gives CDR1 LGHDT, CDR2 YNNKEL (reference sequence). There are 14 residues in the CDR3. CDR3 nucleotides: TGTGCCAGCAGCCAAACCCAGTTTAACTATGGCTACACCTTC. It yields the protein CASSQTQFNYGYTF.

This clone has a handful of counts. The rearrangement joins TRBV30 to TRBJ2-7, with TRBD2 identical over 7 bases. Germline V gene data show CDR1 as GTSNPN and CDR2 as SVGIG (reference sequence). There are 15 residues in the CDR3. Unmatched junction bases numbered 15, after V lost 8 bases and J lost 2 bases. CDR3 DNA: TGTGCCACGTCGGGACCTAGAGCGGGAACCTACGAGCAGTACTTC. Translated: CATSGPRAGTYEQYF.